One and the same sample provided the 19 T cell receptor beta chains below, sequenced in a study of blood T cell repertoires in COVID-19. Some clones are missing from TCRdb's copy, which holds only in-frame ones; the method was immunoSEQ multiplex PCR. Of 200,000 or so clones listed, roughly 90% are singletons. The material sequenced was peripheral blood. The receptors stem from a woman aged 40 to 50 who had recovered from COVID-19.

CDR3: CAGQQGDYGYTF. DNA for the CDR3: TGTGCCGGACAACAGGGAGACTATGGCTACACCTTC. The J gene is TRBJ1-2, the V gene TRBV7-2, with D tentatively TRBD1 (6 bases). Germline-derived CDR1 and CDR2 are SGHTA and FQGNSA. The CDR3 is made up of 12 amino acids. V was shortened by 11 bases and J by 3 bases, with 13 bases between the two germline ends.

This chain links TRBV5-1 with TRBJ2-1, with 14 bases aligning to TRBD2. J was trimmed by 10 bases and V by 4 bases; bases with no gene match: 10. The germline V gene has CDR1 SGHRS and CDR2 YFSETQ. CDR3 length: 16 residues. CDR3 bases: TGCGCCAGCAGCGCGCCGGGACTAGCGGGAGTCCTCGAGCAGTTCTTC. It encodes CASSAPGLAGVLEQFF.

The table lists this clone with a count of one. V gene TRBV7-9 combines with J gene TRBJ2-1, with a tentative D call TRBD2 (5 bases). Trimming stripped 4 bases from V and 7 bases from J, with 14 bases between. The CDR3 has 14 amino acids. The V gene's germline CDR1 is SEHNR and CDR2 FQNEAQ (reference sequence). CDR3 nucleotides: TGTGCCAGCAGCTCCGCCCCCTGGGAGAATGAGCAGTTCTTC. Amino acids: CASSSAPWENEQFF.

This chain connects TRBV9 to TRBJ2-1, with TRBD1 as a possible D gene (6 bases). The CDR3 is 16 residues long. The germline V gene has CDR1 SGDLS and CDR2 YYNGEE. The germline V and J ends were trimmed by 0 bases and 7 bases, with 17 bases remaining between them. The CDR3 DNA sequence: TGTGCCAGCAGCGTAGCTTCTGCGCTGAGGGGGAATGAGCAGTTCTTC. As protein: CASSVASALRGNEQFF.

This rearrangement joins TRBV7-2 to TRBJ1-5; 9 nucleotides agree with TRBD1. Trimming cost V 5 bases and J 7 bases; bases outside gene matches: 9. This CDR3 spans 15 amino acids. The germline CDR1 and CDR2 sequences are SGHTA and FQGNSA. For the CDR3, the DNA is TGTGCCAGCAGCGGCCGGACAGGGGTTGGGCAGCCCCAGCATTTT. This encodes CASSGRTGVGQPQHF.

In the case of this clone: The same CDR3 also results from other DNA sequences found in this sample. J is TRBJ2-7 and V is TRBV5-1; the match to TRBD1 covers 8 bases. This CDR3 contains 15 residues. CDR1 and CDR2 (germline): SGHRS, YFSETQ. The V and J ends lost 4 bases and 1 base, in that order; junction bases with no gene match: 7. The CDR3 nucleotides are TGCGCCAGCAGCCCCCGGACAGGGTCTTCCTACGAGCAGTACTTC. Its protein is CASSPRTGSSYEQYF. Full variable domain (remainder filled in from reference TRBV5-1 and TRBJ2-7): KAGVTQTPRYLIKTRGQQVTLSCSPISGHRSVSWYQQTPGQGLQFLFEYFSETQRNKGNFPGRFSGRQFSNSRSEMNVSTLELGDSALYLCASSPRTGSSYEQYFGPGTRLTVT.

The gene calls are TRBV19 and TRBJ1-5, with 8 positions matching TRBD1. CDR1 and CDR2 from the germline V gene are LNHDA and SQIVND (reference sequence). V lost 4 bases, J lost 3 bases, and 17 bases stayed unmatched. This CDR3 spans 19 amino acids. CDR3 sequence reads: CASSTPTGEFTPFNQPQHF. DNA of the CDR3: TGTGCCAGTAGTACCCCGACAGGGGAATTCACCCCCTTCAATCAGCCCCAGCATTTT.

On this clone itself: The sample has other DNA sequences that encode this CDR3 too. V usage is TRBV28 and J usage is TRBJ2-7; unclear D gene. Germline assignment: CDR1 MDHEN and CDR2 SYDVKM. V lost 3 bases to trimming and J lost 4 bases, with 4 bases between them. The CDR3 length is 11 residues. CDR3 protein: CASSFSYEQYF. CDR3 nucleotides: TGTGCCAGCAGTTTCAGTTACGAGCAGTACTTC.

The chain employs TRBV29-1 and TRBJ2-3; 9 bases fit TRBD1. The germline gives CDR1 SQVTM, CDR2 ANQGSEA. The CDR3 totals 14 residues. The V and J ends lost 4 bases and 0 bases, in that order; junction bases with no gene match: 2. Written as DNA, the CDR3 is TGCAGCGTTGGGGACAGGGCGAGCACAGATACGCAGTATTTT. Translation: CSVGDRASTDTQYF.

In this sample, this clone turned up a few times. This chain joins TRBV27 and TRBJ1-3, with TRBD1 identical over 7 bases. The V gene's germline CDR1 is MNHEY and CDR2 SMNVEV (reference sequence). V shed 5 bases, J shed 6 bases, and the junction held 7 bases outside the gene matches. The CDR3 is 14 residues long. The CDR3 DNA reads TGTGCCAGCAGTCCCGGGACAGAAGTAAACACCATATATTTT. Encoded protein: CASSPGTEVNTIYF.

The CDR3 here is CASSPGTVAGIYEQYF. DNA of the CDR3: TGTGCCAGTAGCCCAGGTACAGTGGCAGGGATATACGAGCAGTACTTC. This chain joins TRBV19 and TRBJ2-7; the D gene is possibly TRBD1 (5 bases). Trimming took off 6 bases at V and 4 bases at J, with 22 bases between the two ends. The germline gives CDR1 LNHDA, CDR2 SQIVND (reference sequence). The length of the CDR3 is 16 residues.

The chain uses TRBV2 and TRBJ1-6; no clear D. Trimming took 5 bases from V and 10 from J, leaving 15 bases between them. Germline assignment: CDR1 SNHLY and CDR2 FYNNEI. The CDR3 is 14 residues long. CDR3 sequence: CASSPDGSRSPLHF. CDR3 DNA sequence: TGTGCCAGCAGTCCGGACGGGAGCAGATCACCCCTCCACTTT.

The gene calls are TRBV28 and TRBJ1-2; 10 nucleotides line up with TRBD1. J was trimmed by 1 base and V by 8 bases; bases with no gene match: 10. CDR1 MDHEN and CDR2 SYDVKM come from the germline V gene. This CDR3 region has 16 residues. CDR3 DNA sequence: TGTGCCAGCGGATTCGACAGGGGGCCCGATAACTATGGCTACACCTTC. It is translated as CASGFDRGPDNYGYTF.

V is TRBV14 and J is TRBJ2-5, with D possibly matching TRBD2 (5 bases). This CDR3 contains 15 residues. V lost 4 bases to trimming and J lost 2 bases, with 14 bases between them. Germline V CDR1 and CDR2: SGHDN, FVKESK. The CDR3 here is CASSRGERGQETQYF. In DNA, the CDR3 is TGTGCCAGCAGCCGGGGAGAACGGGGACAAGAGACCCAGTACTTC. Complete variable domain (other parts from reference TRBV14 and TRBJ2-5): EAGVTQFPSHSVIEKGQTVTLRCDPISGHDNLYWYRRVMGKEIKFLLHFVKESKQDESGMPNNRFLAERTGGTYSTLKVQPAELEDSGVYFCASSRGERGQETQYFGPGTRLLVL.

The V gene is TRBV3-1 (or the pseudogene TRBV3-2), the J gene TRBJ1-1; the match to TRBD1 covers 8 bases. The germline V gene encodes CDR1 LGHDT and CDR2 YNNKEL (reference sequence). J gave up 1 base and V 6 bases, and 10 bases lay outside the gene matches. CDR3 length: 16 amino acids. The CDR3 protein is CASSHTGGRGNTEAFF. DNA for the CDR3: TGTGCCAGCAGTCATACAGGGGGTCGCGGGAACACTGAAGCTTTCTTT.

The chain links TRBV6-4 to TRBJ2-2; 7 positions agree with TRBD2. The CDR3 contains 16 residues. The germline V gene has CDR1 MRHNA and CDR2 SNTAGT. V was clipped by 0 bases and J by 1 base; unmatched bases: 2. Here the CDR3 DNA reads TGTGCCAGCAGTGACTCCGGGGGGTTGAACACCGGGGAGCTGTTTTTT. Its translation is CASSDSGGLNTGELFF.

This chain uses TRBV7-2 with TRBJ2-1, with TRBD2 identical over 7 bases. There are 15 residues in the CDR3. V lost 6 bases and J lost 11; bases outside the gene matches: 16. Germline loops: CDR1 SGHTA, CDR2 FQGNSA. In DNA form, the CDR3 reads TGTGCCAGCAGATCCGGACTAGTTAATTACAGTAAGCAGTTCTTC. Translated, it gives CASRSGLVNYSKQFF. The variable domain in full, with the rest retrieved from reference TRBV7-2 and TRBJ2-1, is GAGVSQSPSNKVTEKGKDVELRCDPISGHTALYWYRQSLGQGLEFLIYFQGNSAPDKSGLPSDRFSAERTGGSVSTLTIQRTQQEDSAVYLCASRSGLVNYSKQFFGPGTRLTVL.

This clone was observed once. The chain joins TRBV28 to TRBJ2-5; 8 nucleotides match TRBD1. This CDR3 contains 14 residues. CDR1 MDHEN and CDR2 SYDVKM come from the germline V gene. V lost 7 bases and J lost 5; bases outside the gene matches: 9. The CDR3 bases are TGTGCCAGCACCGGACAGGGCAAGGTGGAGACCCAGTACTTC. Translating gives CASTGQGKVETQYF.

The CDR3 nucleotides read TGTGCCAGCCGCACCGGACTAGCGGAACAAGAGACCCAGTACTTC. It specifies CASRTGLAEQETQYF. The chain links TRBV19 to TRBJ2-5; 10 bases fit TRBD2. The CDR3 spans 15 residues. J gave up 2 bases and V 9 bases, and 9 bases lay outside the gene matches. Germline assignment: CDR1 LNHDA and CDR2 SQIVND (reference sequence).